There are a few counts of the clone carrying this T cell receptor beta chain. RNA transcripts served as the template for amplifying TCR beta CDR3 regions. The HTBI set primed first-round TCR CDR3 RT-PCR. A single record per CDR3 protein comes from TCRdb applying MiXCR to the multiplex PCR reads. The sample has around 760,000 distinct CDR3 sequences, roughly a third seen once. This sample stems from a study of T cells in Graves' hyperthyroidism and ophthalmopathy. An absence of ophthalmopathy progression within 18 months meant stable Graves' hyperthyroidism. The V end was cut by 6 bases, the J end by 8 bases, with 20 bases between. Germline-derived CDR1 and CDR2 are SGHTA and FQGNSA. The CDR3 has 16 residues.

This clonotype originated in a woman aged 40 to 50 with Graves' hyperthyroidism. The chain couples TRBV7-2 to TRBJ1-6; weak D call: TRBD1 (5 bases). Sequencing used blood. The CDR3 DNA reads as TGTGCCAGCAGTTTAATACGGGCGAGGGGAGATTCACCCCTCCACTTT. Translated, it gives CASSLIRARGDSPLHF.